Listed below are T cell receptor beta chains from one sample, sequenced in a study of radiation and T cells in renal cell carcinoma. The repertoire was sequenced with immunoSEQ multiplex PCR; TCRdb's copy has only in-frame clones and lacks some. In the table there are about 140,000 clones, around 78% of which are singletons. The sample here was blood, taken from a patient whose treatment included radiotherapy and nephrectomy. These receptors were collected from a woman aged 45-59 years with renal cell carcinoma. CDR3s include the opening cysteine and the closing phenylalanine or tryptophan. A D gene is named only where the DNA matches it firmly. The listing skips clone size in some rows; elsewhere it reads once, few, many or a size class.

TGTGCCAGCAGTTACGAGACAGGGAATTCACCCCTCCACTTT | CASSYETGNSPLHF | TRBV6-6 | NA | TRBJ1-6 | 14 | TRBD1
TGCGCCAGCAGCCGACAATCCGACGGTCCCGGGGAGCTGTTTTTT | CASSRQSDGPGELFF | TRBV4-1 | NA | TRBJ2-2 | 15 | NA
TGTGCCAGCAGCCCAGGGACAGCAGCTTTCTTT | CASSPGTAAFF | TRBV6-5 | few | TRBJ1-1 | 11 | TRBD1
TGTGCCAGCAGCATCCCGACAGGGATCTCTGGAAACACCATATATTTT | CASSIPTGISGNTIYF | TRBV7-9 | NA | TRBJ1-3 | 16 | TRBD1
TGTGCCAGCAGCTGGAGGACTAGCAGCCATGAGCAGTTCTTC | CASSWRTSSHEQFF | TRBV5-6 | NA | TRBJ2-1 | 14 | TRBD2
TGTGCCAGCAGCTTAGAGGCTAGCGGGAATTTCGGGGAGCTGTTTTTT | CASSLEASGNFGELFF | TRBV7-6 | NA | TRBJ2-2 | 16 | TRBD2
TGTGCCAGCAGCGTAGGGGCTGGAGGGGGTGAAAAACTGTTTTTT | CASSVGAGGGEKLFF | TRBV9 | NA | TRBJ1-4 | 15 | NA
TGTGCCAGTCAACAAGAGGCTAGCGGACACACAGATACGCAGTATTTT | CASQQEASGHTDTQYF | TRBV19 | NA | TRBJ2-3 | 16 | TRBD2
TGTGCCAGCAGCGCTATCACTAGCGGGAATATGGGGGAGCTGTTTTTT | CASSAITSGNMGELFF | TRBV5-6 | NA | TRBJ2-2 | 16 | TRBD2
TGTGCCAGCAGCTTACTGGCCGCGCGCAATCAGCCCCAGCATTTT | CASSLLAARNQPQHF | TRBV5-5 | NA | TRBJ1-5 | 15 | NA
TGTGCCAGCAGTTACTCGATGTCCGGGAAACCCTACGAGCAGTACTTC | CASSYSMSGKPYEQYF | TRBV6-6 | NA | TRBJ2-7 | 16 | NA
TGTGCCAGCAGTTCCCCGGGTCTCTATGGCTACACCTTC | CASSSPGLYGYTF | TRBV6-6 | NA | TRBJ1-2 | 13 | NA
TGTGCCAGCAGACCCGGGCTTTCTGGAAACACCATATATTTT | CASRPGLSGNTIYF | TRBV28 | NA | TRBJ1-3 | 14 | NA
TGCGCCAGCAGCCCGGACAGGGGGGACGACTATGGCTACACCTTC | CASSPDRGDDYGYTF | TRBV5-1 | NA | TRBJ1-2 | 15 | TRBD1
TGTGCCAGCAGTTCTCGGGCCCCAGCGGGCTACACCTTC | CASSSRAPAGYTF | TRBV27 | NA | TRBJ1-2 | 13 | NA
TGCGCCAGCAGCTTGGCGGTACAGGGGGCGGTCGAGCAGTACTTC | CASSLAVQGAVEQYF | TRBV5-1 | NA | TRBJ2-7 | 15 | TRBD1
TGTGCCAGCAGTTTATCGGGGGGACATAACTACGAGCAGTACTTC | CASSLSGGHNYEQYF | TRBV27 | once | TRBJ2-7 | 15 | NA